The T cell receptor (beta chain) under discussion was sequenced for a study of vaccination and CD4 T cells after COVID-19. Study-level background: The BNT162b2 or mRNA-1273 vaccine was given to participants in two doses. Diagnosis preceded the drawing of post-COVID samples by a median roughly 96 days (range 35 to 161). General study points: It was observed that, in convalescent patients, a median about 90% of reactive clones arose only post-vaccination.

At the Johns Hopkins FTIC core, DNA taken from cultured CD4+ T cells was sequenced by way of the Oncomine TCR Beta short-read assay. Using the QIAamp micro DNA kit, genomic DNA was extracted from the CD4+ T cells that had been cultured. One entry per CDR3 protein, called by TCRdb with MiXCR from the PCR reads. Of 7,500 to 9,000 distinct CDR3 sequences in the sample, around 51% were seen once. Treatment here: approximately nine-day PBMC culture with coronavirus spike peptide pools or control peptides (ViraFEST assay). Points on this clonotype: Its target is not known.

Deletions cut 0 bases from V and 2 bases from J, with 8 bases between. The CDR3 has 14 residues. Germline CDR1 reads SGHKS; CDR2 reads YYEKEE (reference sequence). The sequenced sample was CD4+ T cells from blood, cultured in vitro. The source of this sequence is a human donor who had recovered from COVID-19. This chain connects TRBV5-5 to TRBJ2-5; D is uncertain. Written as DNA, the CDR3 is TGTGCCAGCAGCTTGGAAAAAACGCAAGAGACCCAGTACTTC. Its translation: CASSLEKTQETQYF.